Described below is a single T cell receptor (beta chain) sequence and its context. This clonotype was found many times. This clone's antigen is unknown. No quality values exist for individual bases; no much larger clone is one base distant. From a lookup of the germline V gene (reference sequence), CDR1 and CDR2 are MNHEY and SMNVEV. At the junction V is shortened by 3 bases and J by 6 bases, with 21 bases in between. Including the terminal cysteine and phenylalanine, the CDR3 comprises 18 residues. The retained sequence is limited to the CDR3, 54 bases, with the frame set at the first base. This sample stems from a study of CD8+CD57+ T cells in acquired aplastic anemia (dated by TCRdb to between 2018 and 2020). Study-wide context: Extracted DNA from sorted CD4+ and CD8+ cells averaged around 3.3 ug, ranging from roughly 0.2 to 30 ug. CD8+CD57+ expansion was defined as frequency above the mean frequency observed in healthy subjects. Paper-wide results and their limitations: About 29 CD8+ CDR3 sequences were found to be shared between patients and controls, but these sequences appeared to be highly expressed in patients and within the immunodominant clones of the patients. Between patients and healthy controls, no significant difference in CD8+ Simpson's diversity was found (P=0.060).

Expansion of CD8+CD57+ cells had been shown by flow cytometry in the patients chosen for sequencing. All patients had severe acquired aplastic anemia diagnosed by International Study of Aplastic Anemia and Agranulocytosis and Camitta criteria. At the time blood was sampled, none of the patients had received any therapy. In the study, sorted CD4+ and CD8+ blood T cells from patients with severe aplastic anemia and from healthy subjects underwent deep sequencing of TCR repertoires. In the USA, patient enrollment took place under clinicaltrials.gov protocols 00001620, 01623167, 00001397, 00071045, 00081523 and 00961064. Ficoll-Paque density gradient centrifugation was used to isolate peripheral blood mononuclear cells. Before DNA extraction, CD4+ and CD8+ T cells were sorted with FACS or magnetic beads. Genomic DNA was used as template for profiling of TCR beta VDJ combinations and CDR3 sequences. An Illumina HiSeq 2000 was used for TCR repertoire sequencing. The paper's data handling went like this. TRBV/TRBJ rearrangement plots, CDR3 size and DJ length profiles, and Simpson's diversity index were used to evaluate the repertoires. The immunodominant clone was defined as the most abundant DNA sequence in deep sequencing data. CDR3 amino acid sequences were screened for sharing across subjects and compared with published repertoires and the VDJdb database. Starting from the raw public reads, TCRdb applied fastp trimming at Q25, assembled clones with MiXCR and retained in-frame beta chains. Under each unique CDR3 protein, matching rows form one entry showing the most common genes and DNA. TCRdb, not the authors, supplied the V and J calls. In this sample the table shows approximately 180,000 distinct CDR3 sequences, around 60% of which occur a single time. In total, the top ten clones hold about 42% of the sample.

This receptor was obtained from a human donor with aplastic anemia. Specimen: sorted CD4+, CD8+, or CD8+CD57+ T cells (not recorded which) from PBMCs. The sequence joins TRBV27 to TRBJ1-6; perhaps TRBD1 is the D gene, with 5 bases matching. The sequence in DNA is TGTGCCAGCAGTTTTGGGGGTCCGCCGGGAACCTCTAATTCACCCCTCCACTTT. Translated, it reads CASSFGGPPGTSNSPLHF.